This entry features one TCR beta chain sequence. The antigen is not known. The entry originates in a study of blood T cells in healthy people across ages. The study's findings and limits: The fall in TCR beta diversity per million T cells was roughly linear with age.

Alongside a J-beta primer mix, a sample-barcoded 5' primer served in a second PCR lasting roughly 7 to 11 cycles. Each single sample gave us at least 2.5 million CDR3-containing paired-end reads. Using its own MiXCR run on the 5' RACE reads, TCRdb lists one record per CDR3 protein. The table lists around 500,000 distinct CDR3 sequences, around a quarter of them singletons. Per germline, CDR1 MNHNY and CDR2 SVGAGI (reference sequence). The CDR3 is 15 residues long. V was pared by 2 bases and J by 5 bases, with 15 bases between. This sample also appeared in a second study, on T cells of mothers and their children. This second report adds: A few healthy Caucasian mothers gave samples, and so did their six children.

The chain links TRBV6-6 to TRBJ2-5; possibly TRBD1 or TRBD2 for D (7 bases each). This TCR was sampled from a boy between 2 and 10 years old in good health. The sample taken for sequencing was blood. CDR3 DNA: TGTGCCAGCAGTTACACGACAGGGCGGGGGGAGACCCAGTACTTC. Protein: CASSYTTGRGETQYF.